Here is one TCR beta chain with its context. What it binds is not known. The source of the sample is a study of T-cell reconstitution after alpha-beta-depleted transplantation in children. Study observations and caveats: Alpha-beta T cells about two months after transplant reportedly derived from several hundred expanded graft clones. Surviving recipient T cells and thymic progenitors produced the high day-60 TCRbeta diversity seen in some patients. After one year, T-cell counts and TCRbeta diversity mostly came from new T cells.

For TCRbeta, the library was prepared with unique molecular identifiers. MiXCR, applied by TCRdb to the PCR reads, yields one record per CDR3 protein. The data contain approximately 980,000 distinct CDR3 sequences, roughly 31% of them singletons. This clonotype was obtained from a boy less than two years old who had a stem cell transplant for SCID, so the T cells may come from the graft donor. The sample consisted of PBMCs, mostly from graft donor cells, taken 360 days after TCRalphabeta/CD19-depleted stem cell transplant.

CDR3 DNA sequence: TGTGCCAGCAGGCTCGGGGGTTCGGGTGAGACCCAGTACTTC. It encodes CASRLGGSGETQYF. The chain has TRBV6-1 and TRBJ2-5, with D possibly being TRBD2 (6 bases). CDR1 and CDR2 from the germline V gene are MNHNS and SASEGT. Trimming took 6 bases from V and 5 from J, leaving 16 bases between them. The CDR3 has 14 residues.